These 29 T cell receptor beta chains were sequenced from one sample in a study of T cells expressing NK-cell markers. TCRdb derives one entry per CDR3 protein from the 5' RACE reads, leaving out DNA. The sample's table shows roughly 300,000 distinct CDR3 sequences. Specimen: blood T cells: a sorted CD56 or NKG2C T cell subset, CD4+ or CD8+ T cells, or bulk PBMC T cells (not recorded which). The receptor set was obtained from a woman between 18 and 75 years old in good health.

This chain links TRBV5-1 with TRBJ1-4. The CDR3 has 16 amino acids. Germline values: CDR1 SGHRS, CDR2 YFSETQ. This CDR3 reads CASSFMGASPNEKLFF.

V and J are TRBV11-2 and TRBJ1-4; TCRdb outputs TRBD1, but without DNA this stays unchecked. The germline V gene has CDR1 SGHAT and CDR2 FQNNGV. This CDR3 has 13 amino acids. The CDR3 sequence: CASSLETMTGLFF.

The chain recombines TRBV24-1 with TRBJ2-3. CDR1 and CDR2 (germline): KGHDR, SFDVKD. This CDR3 is 15 amino acids long. CDR3 residues: CATSDARKTTDTQYF.

This chain connects TRBV20-1 to TRBJ1-1; TCRdb returns TRBD1, unconfirmable since there is no DNA. CDR1 and CDR2 (germline): DFQATT, SNEGSKA (reference sequence). This CDR3 region has 15 residues. CDR3 protein: CSARGNRVSDTEAFF.

The chain combines TRBV4-3 with TRBJ2-1; the TCRdb D gene call, TRBD1, has no DNA to confirm it. The CDR3 is 18 amino acids. Looked up from germline, CDR1 is LGHNA and CDR2 is YSLEER. CDR3 protein: CASSQLPLIIFSYNEQFF.

The genes are TRBV7-8 and TRBJ1-4; TCRdb proposes TRBD1, but this gene call is untestable without DNA. CDR3 length equals 17 residues. The germline V gene has CDR1 SGHVS and CDR2 FQNEAQ. This CDR3 is CASSLRDRGATNEKLFF.

This rearrangement joins TRBV12-3 or TRBV12-4 to TRBJ2-6; TCRdb's D call, TRBD2, is unchecked because there is no DNA. The length of the CDR3 is 16 residues. CDR3 sequence reads: CASHREMGAGANVLTF.

J is TRBJ1-2 and V is TRBV5-5. This CDR3 has 12 residues. Germline CDR1 and CDR2: SGHKS and YYEKEE (reference sequence). CDR3 amino acids: CASSWDRDGYTF.

The chain employs TRBV12-3 or TRBV12-4 and TRBJ1-2; TCRdb selects TRBD1, and the lack of DNA leaves this call unchecked. CDR3 size: 15 residues. CDR3 protein: CASSYEQTLSGGYTF.

The chain joins TRBV27 to TRBJ2-6. Germline CDR1 is MNHEY and CDR2 is SMNVEV (reference sequence). This CDR3 region has 15 residues. The CDR3 protein is CASSLPGSGANVLTF.

The chain has TRBV3-1 and TRBJ2-7. Germline V gene sequence: CDR1 LGHDT, CDR2 YNNKEL (reference sequence). This CDR3 comprises 12 residues. This CDR3 reads CASSQVVGEQYF.

The rearrangement joins TRBV20-1 to TRBJ2-7; no DNA is available, so the TRBD1 call from TCRdb remains unchecked. CDR3 length: 12 amino acids. Germline CDR1 DFQATT, CDR2 SNEGSKA (reference sequence). CDR3 sequence: CSATPLTYEQYF.

CDR3 amino acids: CAISDAGAKHYGYTF. V is TRBV10-3 and J is TRBJ1-2. The CDR3 is 15 amino acids. The V gene's germline CDR1 is ENHRY and CDR2 SYGVKD.

This chain connects TRBV3-1 to TRBJ2-5; the TCRdb D gene call, TRBD1, has no DNA to confirm it. The CDR3 is made up of 13 amino acids. In germline, CDR1 is LGHDT, CDR2 YNNKEL (reference sequence). This CDR3 is CASSPYGGETQYF.

This rearrangement joins TRBV6-5 to TRBJ2-1; TCRdb's D call of TRBD1 is untestable without DNA. The CDR3 extends over 15 amino acids. Germline CDR1 MNHEY, CDR2 SVGAGI. CDR3 protein: CASSSPGQGYNEQFF.

The genes are TRBV20-1 and TRBJ2-5; checking the TCRdb D call of TRBD2 is not possible without DNA. CDR1 and CDR2 (germline): DFQATT, SNEGSKA (reference sequence). This CDR3 contains 11 residues. This CDR3 reads CSAPAPETQYF.

The CDR3 region is CASSLTGGFSNYGYTF. The chain has TRBV7-3 and TRBJ1-2; the TCRdb call, TRBD1, lacks DNA for checking. This CDR3 spans 16 amino acids. The germline V gene encodes CDR1 SGHTA and CDR2 FQGTGA.

The chain joins TRBV12-3 or TRBV12-4 to TRBJ2-5; TCRdb lists TRBD1, though no DNA is available to test this call. The CDR3 length is 12 residues. The CDR3 sequence: CASRRGQETQYF.

This chain joins TRBV29-1 and TRBJ2-4; the D gene TCRdb calls, TRBD1, cannot be checked with no DNA. The CDR3 consists of 12 residues. In germline, CDR1 is SQVTM, CDR2 ANQGSEA. This chain's CDR3 is CSVGRGEDIQYF.

V is TRBV20-1 and J is TRBJ1-6; as DNA is missing, the TRBD1 call by TCRdb cannot be tested. In germline, CDR1 is DFQATT, CDR2 SNEGSKA (reference sequence). This CDR3 has 13 amino acids. The CDR3 protein is CSASPGNNSPLHF.

The V gene is TRBV7-3, the J gene TRBJ2-1; TCRdb calls TRBD2, which cannot be checked without DNA. CDR1 is SGHTA and CDR2 is FQGTGA in the germline V gene. The CDR3 is made up of 15 amino acids. The CDR3 spells CASSLMRTSLNEQFF.

The V and J genes are TRBV5-1 and TRBJ2-5. The germline gives CDR1 SGHRS, CDR2 YFSETQ. The CDR3 has 13 amino acids. This chain's CDR3 is CASSLAAEETQYF.

The chain has TRBV6-1 and TRBJ1-1; TCRdb returns TRBD1, unconfirmable since there is no DNA. This CDR3 comprises 15 residues. Germline CDR1 is MNHNS and CDR2 is SASEGT. The CDR3 loop reads CASSRQGSADTEAFF.

V and J are TRBV7-2 and TRBJ1-5; TCRdb designates TRBD1, a call that cannot be tested without DNA. Germline-derived CDR1 and CDR2 are SGHTA and FQGNSA. CDR3 size: 14 residues. The CDR3 is CASSYQGGNQPQHF.

The V gene is TRBV5-1, the J gene TRBJ1-1; the TCRdb D gene call, TRBD1, has no DNA to confirm it. Germline assignment: CDR1 SGHRS and CDR2 YFSETQ. This CDR3 region has 17 residues. Here the CDR3 reads CASSLAGRGENPTEAFF.

The rearrangement uses TRBV5-5 and TRBJ1-5. Germline CDR1 reads SGHKS; CDR2 reads YYEKEE (reference sequence). This CDR3 has 16 amino acids. CDR3 residues: CASSVTARYSNQPQHF.

The gene calls are TRBV7-7 and TRBJ2-5; TCRdb's D call, TRBD2, is unchecked because there is no DNA. The V gene's germline CDR1 is SSHAT and CDR2 FNYEAQ (reference sequence). The CDR3 runs 15 residues. CDR3 loop: CASSPPGLAEETQYF.

The chain combines TRBV30 with TRBJ1-5; TCRdb returns TRBD1, unconfirmable since there is no DNA. This CDR3 comprises 13 residues. CDR1 is GTSNPN and CDR2 is SVGIG in the germline V gene (reference sequence). The CDR3 region is CAWADRVDQPQHF.

The V and J genes are TRBV7-9 and TRBJ2-3. This CDR3 is built from 16 residues. Germline V CDR1 and CDR2: SEHNR, FQNEAQ (reference sequence). CDR3 in amino acids: CASSLRGMVWTDTQYF.